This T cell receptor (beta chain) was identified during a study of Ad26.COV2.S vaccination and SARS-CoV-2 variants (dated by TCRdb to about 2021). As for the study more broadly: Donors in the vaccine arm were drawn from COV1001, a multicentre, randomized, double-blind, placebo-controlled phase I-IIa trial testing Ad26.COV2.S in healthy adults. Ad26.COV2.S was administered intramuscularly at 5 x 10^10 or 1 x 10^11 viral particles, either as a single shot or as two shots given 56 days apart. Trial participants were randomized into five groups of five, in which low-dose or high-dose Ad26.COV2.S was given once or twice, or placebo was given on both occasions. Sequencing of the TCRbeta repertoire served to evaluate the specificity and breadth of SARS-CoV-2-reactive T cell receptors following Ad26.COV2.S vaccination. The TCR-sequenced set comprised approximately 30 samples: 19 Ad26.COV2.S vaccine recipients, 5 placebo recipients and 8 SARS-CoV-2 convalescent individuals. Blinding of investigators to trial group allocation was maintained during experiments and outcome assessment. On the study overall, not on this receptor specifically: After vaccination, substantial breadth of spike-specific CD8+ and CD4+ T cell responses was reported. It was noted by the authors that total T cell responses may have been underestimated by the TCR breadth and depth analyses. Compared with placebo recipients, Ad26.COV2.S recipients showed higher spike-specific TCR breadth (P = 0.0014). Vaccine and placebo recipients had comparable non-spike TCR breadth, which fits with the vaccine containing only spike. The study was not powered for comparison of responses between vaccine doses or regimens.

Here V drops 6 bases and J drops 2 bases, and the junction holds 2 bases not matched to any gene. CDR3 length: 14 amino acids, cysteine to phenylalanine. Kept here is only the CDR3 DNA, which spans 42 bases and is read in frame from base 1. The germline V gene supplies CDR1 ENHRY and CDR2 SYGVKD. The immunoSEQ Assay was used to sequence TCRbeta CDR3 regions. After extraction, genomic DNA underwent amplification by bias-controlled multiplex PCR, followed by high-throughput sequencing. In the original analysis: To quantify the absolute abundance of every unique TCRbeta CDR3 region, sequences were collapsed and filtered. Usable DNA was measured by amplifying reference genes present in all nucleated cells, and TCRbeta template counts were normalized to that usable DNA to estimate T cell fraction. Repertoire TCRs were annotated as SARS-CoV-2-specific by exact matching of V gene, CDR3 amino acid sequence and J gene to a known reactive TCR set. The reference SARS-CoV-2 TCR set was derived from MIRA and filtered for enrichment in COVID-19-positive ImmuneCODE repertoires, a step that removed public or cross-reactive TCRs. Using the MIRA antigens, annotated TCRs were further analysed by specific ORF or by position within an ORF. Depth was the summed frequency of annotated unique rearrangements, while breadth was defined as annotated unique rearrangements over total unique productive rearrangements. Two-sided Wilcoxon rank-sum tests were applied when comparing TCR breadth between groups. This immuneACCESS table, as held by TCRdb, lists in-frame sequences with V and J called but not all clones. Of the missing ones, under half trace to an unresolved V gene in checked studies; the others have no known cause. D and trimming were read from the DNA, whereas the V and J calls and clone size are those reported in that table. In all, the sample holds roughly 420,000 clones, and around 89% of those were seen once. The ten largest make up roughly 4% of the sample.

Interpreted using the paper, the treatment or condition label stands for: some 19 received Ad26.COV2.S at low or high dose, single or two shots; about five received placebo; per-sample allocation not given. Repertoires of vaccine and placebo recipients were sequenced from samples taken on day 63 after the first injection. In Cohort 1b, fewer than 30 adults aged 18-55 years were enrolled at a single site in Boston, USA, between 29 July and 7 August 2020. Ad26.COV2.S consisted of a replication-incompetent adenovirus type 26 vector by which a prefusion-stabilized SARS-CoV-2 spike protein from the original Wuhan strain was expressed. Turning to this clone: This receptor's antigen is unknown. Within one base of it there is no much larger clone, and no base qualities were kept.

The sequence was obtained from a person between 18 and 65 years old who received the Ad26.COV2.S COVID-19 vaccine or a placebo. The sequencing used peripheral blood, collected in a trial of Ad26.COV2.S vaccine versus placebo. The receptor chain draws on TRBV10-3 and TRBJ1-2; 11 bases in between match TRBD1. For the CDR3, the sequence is CAIRWTGGNYGYTF. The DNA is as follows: TGTGCCATCAGGTGGACAGGGGGCAACTATGGCTACACCTTC.